These 14 T cell receptor beta chains were sequenced from one sample in a study of early T cells in non-severe SARS-CoV-2 infection. Via MiXCR, TCRdb re-called the 5' RACE reads, giving one row per CDR3 protein. The data hold 60,000 to 75,000 distinct CDR3 sequences, with around 11% observed a single time. The sample was whole blood. The receptors were gathered from an adult who was a healthcare worker with PCR-confirmed SARS-CoV-2 infection or an uninfected control (not recorded which).

The CDR3 bases are TGTGCCAGCAGGACCGACAAGAACTATGGCTACACCTTC. Encoded protein: CASRTDKNYGYTF. The genes are TRBV2 and TRBJ1-2, with D unresolved. The CDR3 has 13 amino acids. Trimming pared 6 bases from V and 2 bases from J, leaving 10 bases between. Germline CDR1 and CDR2: SNHLY and FYNNEI.

A single count supports this clonotype. Given the absence of the conserved phenylalanine or tryptophan at the CDR3 end, a read error is likely. This chain connects TRBV12-3 or TRBV12-4 to TRBJ2-3; D gene uncertain. CDR3 length: 11 amino acids. V was pared by 6 bases and J by 6 bases, with 7 bases between. DNA of the CDR3: TGTGCCAGCAGCCAAACTGATACGCAGTATTCT. It translates to CASSQTDTQYS.

This clonotype was detected ten times or more. The gene calls are TRBV4-2 and TRBJ1-5; D ambiguous. The V and J ends lost 4 bases and 1 base respectively, with 11 bases between them. CDR3 length: 15 amino acids. Germline V CDR1 and CDR2: LGHNA, YNFKEQ. CDR3 nucleotide sequence: TGTGCCAGCAGCCTTACAAGAGGAAGCAATCAGCCCCAGCATTTT. Translation gives CASSLTRGSNQPQHF.

The sample holds many counts of this clonotype. The gene calls are TRBV18 and TRBJ1-1, with D perhaps matching TRBD1 (5 bases). The ends were cut back, 2 bases at V and 4 bases at J, with 5 bases in the middle. This CDR3 region has 12 residues. CDR1 KGHSH and CDR2 LQKENI come from the germline V gene. CDR3 residues: CASSPDSTEAFF. CDR3 coding DNA: TGTGCCAGCTCACCAGACAGCACTGAAGCTTTCTTT.

The rearrangement uses TRBV6-2 or TRBV6-3 and TRBJ2-1; D is uncertain. Trimming took 5 bases from V and 7 from J, leaving 9 bases between them. The CDR3 is 12 amino acids. The germline V gene has CDR1 MNHEY and CDR2 SVGEGT. Here the CDR3 DNA reads TGTGCCAGCAGTAAGATGTTGAATGAGCAGTTCTTC. It translates to CASSKMLNEQFF.

The V call is TRBV7-6, the J call TRBJ1-1; D perhaps matches TRBD1 (6 bases). The V gene lost 5 bases and the J gene lost 2 bases, with 9 bases spanning the gap. The CDR3 sequence is 13 residues long. CDR1 and CDR2 from the germline V gene are SGHVS and FNYEAQ. The CDR3 region has the DNA TGTGCCAGCAGCGAAGGGACAAACACTGAAGCTTTCTTT. Amino acids: CASSEGTNTEAFF.

This clonotype was found many times. This chain uses TRBV5-1 with TRBJ2-2, with 8 bases identical to TRBD1. With V trimmed by 6 bases and J by 4 bases, 8 bases remained unmatched. Germline CDR1 and CDR2: SGHRS and YFSETQ. There are 15 residues in the CDR3. In DNA, the CDR3 is TGCGCCAGCACCCTAACAGGGGGAGGCACCGGGGAGCTGTTTTTT. Translation gives CASTLTGGGTGELFF.

V gene TRBV7-2 combines with J gene TRBJ2-7, with 7 bases lining up with TRBD2. The CDR3 runs 15 residues. J gave up 1 base and V 1 base, and 4 bases lay outside the gene matches. Per the germline V gene, CDR1 is SGHTA and CDR2 is FQGNSA. The CDR3 reads CASSLGSSGSYEQYF. Here the CDR3 DNA reads TGTGCCAGCAGCTTAGGGTCTAGCGGTTCCTACGAGCAGTACTTC.

This clonotype was recorded many times. The rearrangement links TRBV3-1 to TRBJ1-1; TRBD1 matches 11 bases. V trimming: 5 bases; J trimming: 5 bases; junction bases outside the gene matches: 7. This CDR3 has 15 residues. Germline CDR1 LGHDT, CDR2 YNNKEL (reference sequence). CDR3 sequence: CASSGQGAIPTEAFF. CDR3 sequence (DNA): TGTGCCAGCAGCGGACAGGGGGCCATCCCAACTGAAGCTTTCTTT.

The chain is built from TRBV24-1 and TRBJ2-3; the D is unclear. The CDR3 covers 15 residues. Germline V lookup: CDR1 KGHDR, CDR2 SFDVKD. Trimming shortened V by 4 bases and J by 6 bases, and 16 bases separated the two germline ends. The CDR3 spells CATSDQVKGTDTQYF. For the CDR3, the DNA is TGTGCCACCAGTGACCAAGTAAAGGGAACGGATACGCAGTATTTT.

The chain recombines TRBV7-2 with TRBJ1-6; D is undetermined. Germline loops: CDR1 SGHTA, CDR2 FQGNSA. V lost 1 base and J 9 bases, leaving 4 bases between the germline ends. This CDR3 spans 12 amino acids. The CDR3 protein is CASSLGISPLHF. CDR3 DNA sequence: TGTGCCAGCAGCTTAGGTATTTCACCCCTCCACTTT. Together with reference TRBV7-2 and TRBJ1-6, the CDR3 gives the full variable domain: GAGVSQSPSNKVTEKGKDVELRCDPISGHTALYWYRQSLGQGLEFLIYFQGNSAPDKSGLPSDRFSAERTGGSVSTLTIQRTQQEDSAVYLCASSLGISPLHFGNGTRLTVT.

This chain joins TRBV7-8 and TRBJ2-7, with D unresolved. Looked up from germline, CDR1 is SGHVS and CDR2 is FQNEAQ. Trimming cost V 6 bases and J 6 bases, with 9 bases left between them. The CDR3 contains 11 residues. CDR3 amino acids: CASSSSSEQYF. The CDR3 DNA reads as TGTGCCAGCAGTTCTAGTAGCGAGCAGTACTTC.

On this clonotype: At one of its ends the junction is not consistent with the germline gene, which may arise from a read error. The genes are TRBV11-2 and TRBJ2-1, with no clear D. This CDR3 has 12 amino acids. The germline V gene has CDR1 SGHAT and CDR2 FQNNGV. Here the CDR3 reads CVSRTIGNEQFF. Here the CDR3 DNA reads TGTGTCAGCAGAACGATAGGGAATGAGCAGTTCTTC. Looking up the rest from reference TRBV11-2 and TRBJ2-1 gives the full variable domain: EAGVAQSPRYKIIEKRQSVAFWCNPISGHATLYWYQQILGQGPKLLIQFQNNGVVDDSQLPKDRFSAERLKGVDSTLKIQPAKLEDSAVYLCVSRTIGNEQFFGPGTRLTVL.

The rearrangement uses TRBV4-1 and TRBJ2-2; D is perhaps TRBD2 (6 bases). The germline V gene has CDR1 MGHRA and CDR2 YSYEKL. This CDR3 spans 16 amino acids. Trimming cost V 4 bases and J 6 bases, with 18 bases left between them. The chain's CDR3 is CASSRSGTLPAGELFF. CDR3 coding DNA: TGCGCCAGCAGCCGCTCCGGGACTCTTCCCGCCGGGGAGCTGTTTTTT.